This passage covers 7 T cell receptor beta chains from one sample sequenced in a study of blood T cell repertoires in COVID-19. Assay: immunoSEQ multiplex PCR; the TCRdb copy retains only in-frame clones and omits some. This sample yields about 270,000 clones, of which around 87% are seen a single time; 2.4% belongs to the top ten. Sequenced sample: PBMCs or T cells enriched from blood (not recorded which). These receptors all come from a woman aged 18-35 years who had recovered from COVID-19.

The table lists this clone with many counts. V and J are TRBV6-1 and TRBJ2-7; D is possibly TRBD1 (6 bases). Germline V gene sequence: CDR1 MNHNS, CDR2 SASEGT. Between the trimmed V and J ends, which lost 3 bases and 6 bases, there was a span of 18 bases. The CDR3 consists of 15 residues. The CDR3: CASSDGEGHSGEQYF. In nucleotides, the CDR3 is TGTGCCAGCAGTGATGGTGAGGGACATTCTGGCGAGCAGTACTTC.

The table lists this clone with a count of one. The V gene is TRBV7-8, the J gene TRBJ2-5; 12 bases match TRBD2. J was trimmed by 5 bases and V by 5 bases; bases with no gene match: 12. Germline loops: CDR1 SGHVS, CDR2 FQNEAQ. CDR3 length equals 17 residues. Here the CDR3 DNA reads TGTGCCAGCAGCCCCAGGACTAGCGGGGACATTGGGGAGACCCAGTACTTC. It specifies CASSPRTSGDIGETQYF.

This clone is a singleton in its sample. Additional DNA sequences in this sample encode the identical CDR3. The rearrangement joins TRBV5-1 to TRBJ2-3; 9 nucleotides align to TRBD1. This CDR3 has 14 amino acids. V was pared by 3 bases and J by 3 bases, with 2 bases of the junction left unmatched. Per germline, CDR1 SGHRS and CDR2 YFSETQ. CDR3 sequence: CASSSGQGTDTQYF. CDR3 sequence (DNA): TGCGCCAGCAGCTCGGGACAGGGAACAGATACGCAGTATTTT.

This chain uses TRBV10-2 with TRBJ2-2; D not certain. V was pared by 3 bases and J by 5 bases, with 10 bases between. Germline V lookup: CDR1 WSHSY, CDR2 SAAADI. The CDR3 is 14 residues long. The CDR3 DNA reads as TGCGCCAGCAGTGAAGGCGGAACAACCGGGGAGCTGTTTTTT. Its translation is CASSEGGTTGELFF.

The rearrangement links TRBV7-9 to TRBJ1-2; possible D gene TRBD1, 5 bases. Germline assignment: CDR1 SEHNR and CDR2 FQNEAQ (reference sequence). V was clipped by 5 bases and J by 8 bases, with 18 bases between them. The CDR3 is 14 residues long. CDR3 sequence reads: CASSPSQGLGGYTF. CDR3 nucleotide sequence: TGTGCCAGCAGCCCCTCCCAGGGCTTGGGCGGCTACACCTTC.

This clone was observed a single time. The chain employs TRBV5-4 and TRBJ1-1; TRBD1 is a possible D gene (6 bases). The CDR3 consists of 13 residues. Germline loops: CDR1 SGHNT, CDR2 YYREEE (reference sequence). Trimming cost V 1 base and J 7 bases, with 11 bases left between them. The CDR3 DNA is TGTGCCAGCAGCTTGCAGGGGTTAAATGAAGCTTTCTTT. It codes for CASSLQGLNEAFF. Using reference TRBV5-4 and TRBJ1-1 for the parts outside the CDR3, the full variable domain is ETGVTQSPTHLIKTRGQQVTLRCSSQSGHNTVSWYQQALGQGPQFIFQYYREEENGRGNFPPRFSGLQFPNYSSELNVNALELDDSALYLCASSLQGLNEAFFGQGTRLTVV.

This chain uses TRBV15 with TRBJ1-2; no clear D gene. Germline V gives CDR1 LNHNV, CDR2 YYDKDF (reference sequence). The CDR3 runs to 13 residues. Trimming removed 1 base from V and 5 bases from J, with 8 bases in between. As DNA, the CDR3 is TGTGCCACCAGCAGAGGATCGAGGTATGGCTACACCTTC. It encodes CATSRGSRYGYTF.